This entry lists 16 T cell receptor beta chains sequenced from one sample in a study of T cell repertoires in cytomegalovirus infection. Which antigens these TCRs recognize remains unknown. TCRdb used MiXCR to reprocess the reads, holding one entry per CDR3 protein. The sample includes roughly 860,000 distinct CDR3 sequences, 32% of them seen just once. The sequencing used cultured CD8+ T cells from PBMCs, collected from culture after CMV antigen stimulation. These receptors all come from a human donor in good health (CMV status not recorded). Some clones in this sample may be carry-over from other donors' samples.

This clonotype was observed once. V usage is TRBV18 and J usage is TRBJ2-1; 9 bases are shared with TRBD2. The CDR3 is 16 residues long. The germline gives CDR1 KGHSH, CDR2 LQKENI. V lost 3 bases, J lost 2 bases, and 5 bases stayed unmatched. The CDR3 spells CASSPRLAGAYNEQFF. CDR3 in DNA: TGTGCCAGCTCACCGAGGTTAGCGGGGGCCTACAATGAGCAGTTCTTC.

V usage is TRBV7-4 and J usage is TRBJ2-3, with 12 bases fitting TRBD2. V was clipped by 5 bases and J by 4 bases; unmatched bases: 7. CDR3 size: 16 residues. Germline CDR1 and CDR2: SGHVT and SQSDAQ. DNA for the CDR3: TGTGCCAGCAGCCGCCCTACTAGCGGGGGGCCAGATACGCAGTATTTT. Amino acids: CASSRPTSGGPDTQYF.

This clonotype was picked up a small number of times. The rearrangement links TRBV29-1 to TRBJ2-1, with D perhaps given as TRBD1 or TRBD2 (5 bases each). The germline gives CDR1 SQVTM, CDR2 ANQGSEA. V was trimmed by 6 bases and J by 2 bases, leaving 11 bases between them. CDR3 size: 13 residues. CDR3 coding DNA: TGCAGCGTGGGGGACGGCCCCTACAATGAGCAGTTCTTC. Amino acid sequence: CSVGDGPYNEQFF.

This clonotype was seen more than once but under ten times. The chain uses TRBV27 and TRBJ1-1; tentative D call: TRBD1 (5 bases). In germline, CDR1 is MNHEY, CDR2 SMNVEV (reference sequence). The CDR3 totals 15 residues. Trimming left V 5 bases short and J 4 bases short, with 17 bases between. CDR3 in DNA: TGTGCCAGCAGTCTCAGCGTGCCCGGGGGCACTGAAGCTTTCTTT. Amino acid sequence: CASSLSVPGGTEAFF.

V and J are TRBV20-1 and TRBJ2-3; either TRBD1 or TRBD2 may fit D (5 bases each). This CDR3 contains 16 residues. Germline V gene lookup returns CDR1 DFQATT and CDR2 SNEGSKA (reference sequence). V lost 1 base and J lost 0, with 14 bases in between. The DNA for the CDR3 is TGCAGTGCTAGAGCCCAGGGAGAGCTAAGCACAGATACGCAGTATTTT. It is translated as CSARAQGELSTDTQYF.

This clonotype has ten or more counts. This rearrangement joins TRBV27 to TRBJ2-7; 7 nucleotides line up with TRBD1. This CDR3 contains 14 residues. The germline V gene has CDR1 MNHEY and CDR2 SMNVEV (reference sequence). V gave up 6 bases and J gave up 2 bases; unmatched junction bases: 7. This CDR3 is CASSLGQGAYEQYV. The CDR3 region has the DNA TGTGCCAGCAGCTTAGGTCAGGGGGCCTACGAGCAGTACGTC.

V and J are TRBV10-3 and TRBJ1-2; D is uncertain. The CDR3 contains 13 residues. The germline CDR1 and CDR2 sequences are ENHRY and SYGVKD. With 2 bases removed from V and 5 bases from J, the gap between germline ends came to 9 bases. In DNA, the CDR3 is TGTGCCATCAGTGAGGTGGTCCGGTATGGCTACACCTTC. Its translation is CAISEVVRYGYTF.

The V call is TRBV29-1, the J call TRBJ2-7, with a tentative D call TRBD1 (6 bases). Trimming stripped 6 bases from V and 4 bases from J, with 13 bases between. In germline, CDR1 is SQVTM, CDR2 ANQGSEA. The CDR3 has 12 amino acids. CDR3 sequence reads: CSVRQEHYEQYF. Written as DNA, the CDR3 is TGCAGCGTGCGACAGGAACATTACGAGCAGTACTTC.

Only a few counts were recorded for this clonotype. The V call is TRBV7-6, the J call TRBJ1-1; D is ambiguous. The germline V gene encodes CDR1 SGHVS and CDR2 FNYEAQ. The CDR3 has 13 residues. Trimming cost V 5 bases and J 4 bases, with 11 bases left between them. The CDR3 protein is CASSAPASTEAFF. CDR3 coding DNA: TGTGCCAGCAGCGCCCCGGCGAGCACTGAAGCTTTCTTT.

The V gene is TRBV5-4, the J gene TRBJ1-5, with D perhaps TRBD1 (6 bases). Trimming removed 2 bases from V and 6 bases from J, with 15 bases in between. Germline assignment: CDR1 SGHNT and CDR2 YYREEE (reference sequence). The CDR3 runs 15 residues. The CDR3 reads CASSLDRRVSQPQHF. The CDR3 coding sequence is TGTGCCAGCAGCTTAGACAGGCGTGTTAGTCAGCCCCAGCATTTT.

This clonotype has only a few counts. This chain uses TRBV27 with TRBJ2-3; 9 nucleotides align to TRBD1. The V and J ends lost 5 bases and 4 bases, in that order; junction bases with no gene match: 7. Looked up from germline, CDR1 is MNHEY and CDR2 is SMNVEV (reference sequence). CDR3 size: 15 residues. The CDR3, as DNA: TGTGCCAGCAGTACCCGGGACAGGGTGGCAGATACGCAGTATTTT. Amino acid sequence: CASSTRDRVADTQYF.

The genes are TRBV19 and TRBJ1-1; 8 nucleotides agree with TRBD1. CDR3 length: 14 residues. Germline V CDR1 and CDR2: LNHDA, SQIVND (reference sequence). Germline trimming cut 3 bases from V and 4 bases from J; bases unmatched to any gene: 4. The CDR3 DNA follows: TGTGCCAGTAGTATGGGACAGGCGAGCACTGAAGCTTTCTTT. It is translated as CASSMGQASTEAFF.

Note on this clonotype: A much more abundant neighbour one base away suggests this may be a read error. The chain couples TRBV9 to TRBJ1-1; the D is unclear. Germline assignment: CDR1 SGDLS and CDR2 YYNGEE. This CDR3 comprises 11 residues. The CDR3 sequence is CASSSSGVAIF. As DNA, the CDR3 is TGTGCCAGCAGCTCGAGTGGGGTAGCTATCTTT. Using reference TRBV9 and TRBJ1-1 for the parts outside the CDR3, the full variable domain is DSGVTQTPKHLITATGQRVTLRCSPRSGDLSVYWYQQSLDQGLQFLIQYYNGEERAKGNILERFSAQQFPDLHSELNLSSLELGDSALYFCASSSSGVAIFGQGTRLTVV.

The chain links TRBV6-1 to TRBJ2-7; D might be TRBD1 (6 bases). This CDR3 is built from 15 residues. The V gene lost 1 base and the J gene lost 3 bases, with 13 bases spanning the gap. Germline-derived CDR1 and CDR2 are MNHNS and SASEGT. CDR3 region: CASSEDREIYYEQYV. In DNA, the CDR3 is TGTGCCAGCAGTGAAGACAGGGAAATTTACTACGAGCAGTACGTC.

V gene TRBV27 combines with J gene TRBJ2-4; D possibly corresponds to TRBD2 (6 bases). The germline CDR1 and CDR2 sequences are MNHEY and SMNVEV (reference sequence). CDR3 size: 16 residues. V was shortened by 0 bases and J by 4 bases, with 13 bases between the two germline ends. The CDR3: CASSLSLVDYKNIQYF. Here the CDR3 DNA reads TGTGCCAGCAGTTTATCGTTAGTGGACTATAAAAACATTCAGTACTTC.

This clonotype was recorded only once. The chain joins TRBV28 to TRBJ2-1; possibly TRBD2 for D (7 bases). Germline CDR1 and CDR2: MDHEN and SYDVKM. Trimming took 7 bases from V and 0 from J, leaving 13 bases between them. This CDR3 contains 15 residues. CDR3 in amino acids: CASKGGGSSYNEQFF. CDR3 in DNA: TGTGCCAGCAAGGGCGGGGGCAGCTCCTACAATGAGCAGTTCTTC.